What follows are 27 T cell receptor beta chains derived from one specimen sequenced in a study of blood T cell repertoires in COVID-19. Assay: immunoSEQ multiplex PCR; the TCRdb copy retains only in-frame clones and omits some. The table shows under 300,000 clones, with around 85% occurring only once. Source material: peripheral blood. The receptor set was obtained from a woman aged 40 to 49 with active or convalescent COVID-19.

The CDR3 spells CASSYGQVSFTGELFF. In DNA, the CDR3 is TGTGCCAGCAGTTACGGACAGGTCTCGTTCACCGGGGAGCTGTTTTTT. V usage is TRBV6-5 and J usage is TRBJ2-2; 7 bases align to TRBD1. This CDR3 spans 16 amino acids. With V trimmed by 2 bases and J by 4 bases, 7 bases remained unmatched. CDR1 and CDR2 (germline): MNHEY, SVGAGI.

CDR3 in amino acids: CASSPPLAGGGADTQYF. The CDR3 DNA is TGTGCCAGCTCACCACCACTAGCGGGGGGCGGCGCAGATACGCAGTATTTT. V gene TRBV18 combines with J gene TRBJ2-3; TRBD2 matches 12 bases. The CDR3 runs 17 residues. CDR1 is KGHSH and CDR2 is LQKENI in the germline V gene. The J segment lost 4 bases and the V segment lost 0 bases, leaving 5 bases of the junction unmatched.

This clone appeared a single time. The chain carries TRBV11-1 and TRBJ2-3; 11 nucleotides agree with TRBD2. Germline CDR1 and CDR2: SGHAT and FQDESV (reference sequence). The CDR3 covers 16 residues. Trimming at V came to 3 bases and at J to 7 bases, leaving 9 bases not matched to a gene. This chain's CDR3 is CASSFILAGGPNTQYF. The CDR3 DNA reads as TGTGCCAGCAGCTTTATCCTAGCGGGGGGACCGAATACGCAGTATTTT. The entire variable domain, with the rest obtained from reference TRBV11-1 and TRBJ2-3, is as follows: EAEVAQSPRYKITEKSQAVAFWCDPISGHATLYWYRQILGQGPELLVQFQDESVVDDSQLPKDRFSAERLKGVDSTLKIQPAELGDSAMYLCASSFILAGGPNTQYFGPGTRLTVL.

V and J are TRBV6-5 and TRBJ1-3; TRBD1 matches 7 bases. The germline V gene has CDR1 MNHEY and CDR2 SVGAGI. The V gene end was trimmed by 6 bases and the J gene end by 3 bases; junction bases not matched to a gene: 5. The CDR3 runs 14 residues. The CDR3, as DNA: TGTGCCAGCAGCCTTCAGGGGGATGGAAACACCATATATTTT. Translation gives CASSLQGDGNTIYF.

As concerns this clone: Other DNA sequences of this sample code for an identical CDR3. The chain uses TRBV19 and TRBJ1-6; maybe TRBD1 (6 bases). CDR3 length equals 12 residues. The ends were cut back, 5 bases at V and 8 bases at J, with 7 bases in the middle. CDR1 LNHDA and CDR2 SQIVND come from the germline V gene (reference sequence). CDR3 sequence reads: CASSAGDSPLHF. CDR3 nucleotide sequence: TGTGCCAGTAGTGCAGGGGATTCACCCCTCCACTTT. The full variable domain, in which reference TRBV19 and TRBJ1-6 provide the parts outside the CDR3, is DGGITQSPKYLFRKEGQNVTLSCEQNLNHDAMYWYRQDPGQGLRLIYYSQIVNDFQKGDIAEGYSVSREKKESFPLTVTSAQKNPTAFYLCASSAGDSPLHFGNGTRLTVT.

In nucleotides, the CDR3 is TGTGCCAGCGGGACAGGGAAGCACGAGCAGTACGTC. Translating it yields CASGTGKHEQYV. This chain uses TRBV6-5 with TRBJ2-7; the match to TRBD1 covers 9 bases. This CDR3 is built from 12 residues. The J segment lost 5 bases and the V segment lost 8 bases, leaving 4 bases of the junction unmatched. Germline values: CDR1 MNHEY, CDR2 SVGAGI.

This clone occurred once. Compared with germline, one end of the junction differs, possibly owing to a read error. This CDR3 reads CSVKERGPRYNEQFF. The DNA of the CDR3 is TGCAGCGTTAAAGAGCGGGGCCCCCGTTACAATGAGCAGTTCTTC. The V and J genes are TRBV29-1 and TRBJ2-1; 7 nucleotides agree with TRBD2. This CDR3 comprises 15 residues. The germline CDR1 and CDR2 sequences are SQVTM and ANQGSEA.

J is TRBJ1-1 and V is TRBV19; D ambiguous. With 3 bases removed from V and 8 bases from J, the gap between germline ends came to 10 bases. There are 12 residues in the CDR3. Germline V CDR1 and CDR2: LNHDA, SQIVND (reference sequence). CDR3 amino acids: CASSMGASEAFF. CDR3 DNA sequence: TGTGCCAGTAGTATGGGCGCTTCAGAAGCTTTCTTT.

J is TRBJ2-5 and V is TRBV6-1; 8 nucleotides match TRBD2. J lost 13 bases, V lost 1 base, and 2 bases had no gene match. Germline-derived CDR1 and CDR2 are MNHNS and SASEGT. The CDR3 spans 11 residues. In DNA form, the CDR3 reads TGTGCCAGCAGTGAAGTGGGACTAGGGTACTTC. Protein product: CASSEVGLGYF.

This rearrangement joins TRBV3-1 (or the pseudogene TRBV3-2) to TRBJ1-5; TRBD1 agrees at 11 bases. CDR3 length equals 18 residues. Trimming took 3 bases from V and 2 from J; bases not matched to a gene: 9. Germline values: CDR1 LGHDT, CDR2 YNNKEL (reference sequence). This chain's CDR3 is CASSQSGQGAGGNQPQHF. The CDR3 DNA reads TGTGCCAGCAGCCAGAGTGGACAGGGGGCGGGAGGCAATCAGCCCCAGCATTTT.

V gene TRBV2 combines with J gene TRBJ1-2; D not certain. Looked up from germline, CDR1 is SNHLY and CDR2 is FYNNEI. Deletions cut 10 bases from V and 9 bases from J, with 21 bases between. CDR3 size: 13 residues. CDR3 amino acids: CATSLKPRESYTF. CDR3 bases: TGTGCCACCTCACTTAAACCCCGAGAGAGCTACACCTTC.

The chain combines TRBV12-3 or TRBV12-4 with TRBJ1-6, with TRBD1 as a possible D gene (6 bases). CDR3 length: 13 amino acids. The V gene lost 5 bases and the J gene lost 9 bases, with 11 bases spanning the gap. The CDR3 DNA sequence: TGTGCCAGCAGTCCACGGACAGTTTCACCCCTCCACTTT. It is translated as CASSPRTVSPLHF.

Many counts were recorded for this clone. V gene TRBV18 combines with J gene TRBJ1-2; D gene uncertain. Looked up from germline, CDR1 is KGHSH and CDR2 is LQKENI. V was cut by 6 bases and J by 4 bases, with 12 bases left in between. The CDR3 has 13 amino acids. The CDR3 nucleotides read TGTGCCAGCTCCCCGTTGGCTCTCTATGGCTACACCTTC. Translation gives CASSPLALYGYTF. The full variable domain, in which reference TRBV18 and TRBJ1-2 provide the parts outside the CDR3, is NAGVMQNPRHLVRRRGQEARLRCSPMKGHSHVYWYRQLPEEGLKFMVYLQKENIIDESGMPKERFSAEFPKEGPSILRIQQVVRGDSAAYFCASSPLALYGYTFGSGTRLTVV.

The chain's CDR3 is CASSPLMGQGPYEQYV. CDR3 bases: TGTGCCAGCAGTCCGCTTATGGGACAGGGCCCATACGAGCAGTACGTC. V and J are TRBV27 and TRBJ2-7, with TRBD1 matching 9 bases. With V trimmed by 5 bases and J by 4 bases, 12 bases remained unmatched. Germline CDR1 and CDR2: MNHEY and SMNVEV (reference sequence). The CDR3 is 16 residues long.

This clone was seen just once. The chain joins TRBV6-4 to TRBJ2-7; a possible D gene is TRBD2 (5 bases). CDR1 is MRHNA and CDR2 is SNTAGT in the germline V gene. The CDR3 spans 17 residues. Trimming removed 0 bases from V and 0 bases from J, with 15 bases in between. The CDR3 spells CASSDSTGMGSSYEQYV. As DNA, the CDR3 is TGTGCCAGCAGTGACTCGACCGGTATGGGGAGCTCCTACGAGCAGTACGTC.

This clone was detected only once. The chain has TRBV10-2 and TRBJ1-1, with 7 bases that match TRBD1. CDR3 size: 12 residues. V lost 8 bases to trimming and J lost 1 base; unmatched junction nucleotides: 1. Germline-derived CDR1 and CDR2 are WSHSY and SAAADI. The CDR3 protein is CASGTANTEAFF. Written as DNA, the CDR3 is TGCGCCAGCGGGACAGCGAACACTGAAGCTTTCTTT.

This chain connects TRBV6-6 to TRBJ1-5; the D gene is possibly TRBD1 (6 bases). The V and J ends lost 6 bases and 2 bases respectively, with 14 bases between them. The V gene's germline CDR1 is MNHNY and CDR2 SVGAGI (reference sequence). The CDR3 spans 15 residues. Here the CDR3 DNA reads TGTGCCAGCAGCGGGGAGGGGGGCGGCAATCAGCCCCAGCATTTT. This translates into CASSGEGGGNQPQHF.

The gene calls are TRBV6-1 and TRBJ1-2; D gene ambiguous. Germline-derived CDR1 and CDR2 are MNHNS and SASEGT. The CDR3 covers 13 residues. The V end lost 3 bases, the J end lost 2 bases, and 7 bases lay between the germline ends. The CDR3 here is CASSDGENYGYTF. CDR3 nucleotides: TGTGCCAGCAGTGATGGAGAGAACTATGGCTACACCTTC.

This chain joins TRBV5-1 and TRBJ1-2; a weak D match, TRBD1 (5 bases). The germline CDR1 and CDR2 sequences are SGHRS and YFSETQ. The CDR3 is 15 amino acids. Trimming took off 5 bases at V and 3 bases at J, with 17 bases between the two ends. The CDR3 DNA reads TGCGCCAGCAGTTTAACAGGCGCGGGGGACTATGGCTACACCTTC. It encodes CASSLTGAGDYGYTF.

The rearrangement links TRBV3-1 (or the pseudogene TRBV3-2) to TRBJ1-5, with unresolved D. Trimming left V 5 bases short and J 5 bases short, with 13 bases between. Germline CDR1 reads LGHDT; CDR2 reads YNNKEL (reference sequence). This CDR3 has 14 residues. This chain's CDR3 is CASSSNSADQPQHF. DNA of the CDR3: TGTGCCAGCAGCTCTAACAGTGCTGATCAGCCCCAGCATTTT.

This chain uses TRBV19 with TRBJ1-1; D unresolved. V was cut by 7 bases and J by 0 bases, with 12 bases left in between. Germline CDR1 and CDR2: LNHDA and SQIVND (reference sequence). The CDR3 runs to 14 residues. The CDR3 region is CASTGTALNTEAFF. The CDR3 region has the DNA TGTGCCAGTACGGGAACAGCTTTGAACACTGAAGCTTTCTTT.

The CDR3 here is CASSRMGGGRTEAFF. Here the CDR3 DNA reads TGTGCCAGCAGCCGAATGGGCGGGGGCCGTACTGAAGCTTTCTTT. This chain joins TRBV3-1 (or the pseudogene TRBV3-2) and TRBJ1-1, with a weak D call TRBD1 (6 bases). Trimming left V 4 bases short and J 5 bases short, with 17 bases between. CDR3 length: 15 amino acids. The germline V gene encodes CDR1 LGHDT and CDR2 YNNKEL (reference sequence).

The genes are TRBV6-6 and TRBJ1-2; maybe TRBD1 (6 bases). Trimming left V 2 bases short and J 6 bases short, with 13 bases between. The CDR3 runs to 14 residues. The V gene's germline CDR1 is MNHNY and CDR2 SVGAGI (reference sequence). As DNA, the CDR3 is TGTGCCAGCAGTTACGCGCAGGGGAGGGATGGCTACACCTTC. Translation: CASSYAQGRDGYTF.

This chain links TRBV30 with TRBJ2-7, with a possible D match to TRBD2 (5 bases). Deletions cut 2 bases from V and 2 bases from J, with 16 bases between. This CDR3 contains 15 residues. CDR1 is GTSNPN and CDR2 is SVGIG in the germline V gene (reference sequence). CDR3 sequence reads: CAWSPGGRITYEQYF. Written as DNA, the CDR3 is TGTGCCTGGAGTCCCGGCGGGCGGATTACCTACGAGCAGTACTTC. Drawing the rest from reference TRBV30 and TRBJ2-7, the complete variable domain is SQTIHQWPATLVQPVGSPLSLECTVEGTSNPNLYWYRQAAGRGLQLLFYSVGIGQISSEVPQNLSASRPQDRQFILSSKKLLLSDSGFYLCAWSPGGRITYEQYFGPGTRLTVT.

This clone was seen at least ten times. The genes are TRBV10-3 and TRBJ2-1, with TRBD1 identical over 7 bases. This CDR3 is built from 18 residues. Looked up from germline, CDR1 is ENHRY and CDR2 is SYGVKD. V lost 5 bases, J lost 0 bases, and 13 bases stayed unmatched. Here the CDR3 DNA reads TGTGCCATCAGTCGACTAACTTCCAGGGGGAGCTCCTACAATGAGCAGTTCTTC. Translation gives CAISRLTSRGSSYNEQFF.

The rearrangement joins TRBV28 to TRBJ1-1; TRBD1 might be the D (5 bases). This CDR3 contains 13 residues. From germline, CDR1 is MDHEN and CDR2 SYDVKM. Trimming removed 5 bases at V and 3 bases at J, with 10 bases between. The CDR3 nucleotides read TGTGCCAGCAGTCGACAGATAGACACTGAAGCTTTCTTT. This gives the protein CASSRQIDTEAFF.

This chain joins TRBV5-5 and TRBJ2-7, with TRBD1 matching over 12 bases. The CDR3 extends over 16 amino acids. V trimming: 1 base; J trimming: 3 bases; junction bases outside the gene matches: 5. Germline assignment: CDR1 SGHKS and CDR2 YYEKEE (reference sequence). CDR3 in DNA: TGTGCCAGCAGCTTGCTCAGGGACAGGGGGCTCTACGAGCAGTACTTC. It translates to CASSLLRDRGLYEQYF.